What follows are 20 T cell receptor beta chains derived from one specimen sequenced in a study of regulatory T cells in long-lasting Graves disease. HTBI primers from iRepertoire and Arm-PCR of CDR3 regions yielded the TCR beta libraries. MiXCR was run by TCRdb on the multiplex PCR reads, yielding one entry per CDR3 protein. Of 500,000 to 700,000 distinct CDR3 sequences listed, about 15% are singletons. Time point meaning: newly diagnosed GD, antithyroid drugs for less than 3 months. Preparation of the TCR library used RNA extracted from PBMCs. Another study also made use of these data, one on T cells in Graves' hyperthyroidism and ophthalmopathy.

Material: peripheral blood mononuclear cells (PBMCs), obtained at new diagnosis, from a patient treated with antithyroid drugs. All receptors derive from a woman in her twenties or thirties with Graves disease.

The rearrangement joins TRBV29-1 to TRBJ2-3; 12 bases line up with TRBD2. There are 20 residues in the CDR3. Germline V gene data show CDR1 as SQVTM and CDR2 as ANQGSEA. With 6 bases clipped from V and 4 bases from J, the junction kept 23 bases outside the gene matches. CDR3 nucleotides: TGCAGCGTAGTGTGGAATAAAGGGGGCCGACTAGCGGGAGTAGCAGATACGCAGTATTTT. This translates into CSVVWNKGGRLAGVADTQYF.

This clonotype was seen at least ten times. V usage is TRBV11-2 and J usage is TRBJ1-2; unclear D gene. The ends were cut back, 2 bases at V and 4 bases at J, with 11 bases in the middle. The CDR3 has 14 amino acids. The germline CDR1 and CDR2 sequences are SGHAT and FQNNGV. For the CDR3, the DNA is TGTGCCAGCAGCTTAAGTACAGCTGCCTATGGCTACACCTTC. Protein product: CASSLSTAAYGYTF.

Comment on this clonotype: Mismatch with germline at one junction end may stem from a read error. V is TRBV28 and J is TRBJ2-1; possibly TRBD1 or TRBD2 for D (5 bases each). The CDR3 loop spans 15 amino acids. In germline, CDR1 is MDHEN, CDR2 SYDVKM. CDR3 protein: CVSSLLYGAANEQFF. The CDR3 region has the DNA TGTGTCAGCAGTTTATTGTACGGGGCAGCCAATGAGCAGTTCTTC.

The gene calls are TRBV5-6 and TRBJ2-1; 8 nucleotides align to TRBD2. Germline V gene lookup returns CDR1 SGHDT and CDR2 YYEEEE. The J segment lost 9 bases and the V segment lost 0 bases, leaving 11 bases of the junction unmatched. The CDR3 consists of 16 residues. DNA of the CDR3: TGTGCCAGCAGCTTGGGGGCGGGAGGCTCCACGGTTGAGCAGTTCTTC. It yields the protein CASSLGAGGSTVEQFF.

The chain couples TRBV14 to TRBJ2-7; D remains unclear. V gave up 5 bases and J gave up 1 base, with 12 bases separating them. The CDR3 covers 14 residues. CDR1 is SGHDN, CDR2 FVKESK, per germline. CDR3 DNA sequence: TGTGCCAGCAGCACGTTTTGTTCGTCCTACGAGCAGTACTTC. This codes for CASSTFCSSYEQYF.

In its sample, this clonotype was seen many times. The chain has TRBV28 and TRBJ2-1, with D maybe TRBD2 (5 bases). The CDR3 is 12 residues long. Trimming took 7 bases from V and 10 from J, leaving 14 bases between them. CDR1 and CDR2 (germline): MDHEN, SYDVKM. CDR3: CASTFGPGEQFF. The CDR3 DNA reads as TGTGCCAGCACTTTCGGCCCGGGGGAGCAGTTCTTC.

With respect to this clonotype: A much larger clonotype is one base distant, so this may be a read error. No conserved phenylalanine or tryptophan is present at the end of the CDR3, so a read error is the likely explanation. This rearrangement joins TRBV24-1 to TRBJ2-1; 7 bases are a match to TRBD1. There are 17 residues in the CDR3. The V gene end was trimmed by 2 bases and the J gene end by 6 bases; junction bases not matched to a gene: 12. The V gene's germline CDR1 is KGHDR and CDR2 SFDVKD. DNA of the CDR3: TGTGCCACCAGTGATTCTAAACAGGGGCAAAACCCCAATGAGCAGTTCGTC. As protein: CATSDSKQGQNPNEQFV.

Concerning this clonotype itself: It may be a read error: a sequence one base away is much more abundant. V usage is TRBV12-3 or TRBV12-4 and J usage is TRBJ2-7, with no clear D. Trimming removed 8 bases at V and 3 bases at J, with 17 bases between. This CDR3 comprises 14 residues. Written as DNA, the CDR3 is TGTGCCAGCGGTGATGGACCCTCAGGCTACGAGCAGTACTTC. Protein sequence: CASGDGPSGYEQYF.

Concerning this clonotype: With a much larger clone just one base away, this may be a read error. The J gene is TRBJ2-1, the V gene TRBV9; no clear D. From germline, CDR1 is SGDLS and CDR2 YYNGEE. Trimming shortened V by 0 bases and J by 7 bases, and 11 bases separated the two germline ends. CDR3 length: 14 residues. The CDR3 region has the DNA TGTGCCAGCAGCGTAGGGTCAGACTGGAATGAGCAGTTCTTC. It specifies CASSVGSDWNEQFF. The variable domain in full, with the rest retrieved from reference TRBV9 and TRBJ2-1, is DSGVTQTPKHLITATGQRVTLRCSPRSGDLSVYWYQQSLDQGLQFLIQYYNGEERAKGNILERFSAQQFPDLHSELNLSSLELGDSALYFCASSVGSDWNEQFFGPGTRLTVL.

The V gene is TRBV28, the J gene TRBJ1-5; D is unclear. The V gene's germline CDR1 is MDHEN and CDR2 SYDVKM. There are 11 residues in the CDR3. V was cut by 4 bases and J by 6 bases, with 4 bases left in between. Here the CDR3 reads CASSSFQPQHF. CDR3 sequence (DNA): TGTGCCAGCAGTTCCTTTCAGCCCCAGCATTTT.

This clonotype showed up many times. This chain uses TRBV24-1 with TRBJ1-5, with D perhaps TRBD1 (6 bases). Germline CDR1 and CDR2: KGHDR and SFDVKD. V lost 3 bases and J 10 bases, leaving 18 bases between the germline ends. The CDR3 is made up of 15 amino acids. The CDR3 DNA follows: TGTGCCACCAGTGATGGGGGGGCGGCGGTTGGACCCCAGCATTTT. Its translation: CATSDGGAAVGPQHF.

The rearrangement uses TRBV28 and TRBJ1-6; 11 bases are shared with TRBD1. CDR1 and CDR2 from the germline V gene are MDHEN and SYDVKM. The CDR3 runs 16 residues. V gave up 2 bases and J gave up 10 bases; unmatched junction bases: 7. The CDR3, as DNA: TGTGCCAGCAGTTTAATTCTTGGGACAGGGGGATCACCCCTCCACTTT. It yields the protein CASSLILGTGGSPLHF.

This clonotype appeared a few times. V gene TRBV4-1 combines with J gene TRBJ2-7; D might be TRBD2 (5 bases). CDR1 is MGHRA and CDR2 is YSYEKL in the germline V gene. CDR3 length equals 17 residues. V was shortened by 4 bases and J by 9 bases, with 28 bases between the two germline ends. For the CDR3, the DNA is TGCGCCAGCAGCCCCCTTGCGGGCGCACGGCCCCTGCAGGTGCAGTACTTC. Protein product: CASSPLAGARPLQVQYF.

The table lists this clonotype with many counts. V gene TRBV3-1 combines with J gene TRBJ1-1, with unresolved D. Germline-derived CDR1 and CDR2 are LGHDT and YNNKEL (reference sequence). V lost 0 bases, J lost 3 bases, and 2 bases lay in between. The CDR3 is made up of 12 amino acids. For the CDR3, the DNA is TGTGCCAGCAGCCAAGATGACACTGAAGCTTTCTTT. Residues: CASSQDDTEAFF.

This clonotype showed up many times. For the CDR3, the DNA is TGTGCCAGCAGCTTACTAGCGGGAGCCTCCTACGAGCAGTACTTC. Encoded protein: CASSLLAGASYEQYF. This chain uses TRBV7-3 with TRBJ2-7, with 10 bases lining up with TRBD2. The CDR3 is made up of 15 amino acids. Germline V lookup: CDR1 SGHTA, CDR2 FQGTGA. Trimming cost V 2 bases and J 0 bases; bases outside gene matches: 1.

This clonotype was observed many times. The V call is TRBV28, the J call TRBJ2-7, with D possibly TRBD1 on 6 matching bases. CDR3 length: 14 amino acids. The V and J ends lost 6 bases and 3 bases respectively, with 15 bases between them. CDR1 and CDR2 (germline): MDHEN, SYDVKM. CDR3 loop: CASRTTGGNYEQYF. CDR3 coding DNA: TGTGCCAGCAGAACGACAGGAGGCAACTACGAGCAGTACTTC.

This clonotype was detected once. The CDR3 is CASSETGEGSGELFF. CDR3 DNA: TGTGCCAGCAGTGAGACAGGGGAGGGTAGCGGGGAGCTGTTTTTT. The chain combines TRBV2 with TRBJ2-2; D possibly corresponds to TRBD1 (8 bases). The V gene lost 3 bases and the J gene lost 7 bases, with 15 bases spanning the gap. The CDR3 covers 15 residues. Germline V lookup: CDR1 SNHLY, CDR2 FYNNEI. The full variable domain, rest sourced from reference TRBV2 and TRBJ2-2, is EPEVTQTPSHQVTQMGQEVILRCVPISNHLYFYWYRQILGQKVEFLVSFYNNEISEKSEIFDDQFSVERPDGSNFTLKIRSTKLEDSAMYFCASSETGEGSGELFFGEGSRLTVL.

The chain couples TRBV13 to TRBJ2-1; D possibly matches TRBD1 or TRBD2 (6 bases each). The CDR3 length is 20 residues. Trimming removed 1 base from V and 4 bases from J, with 26 bases in between. Germline lookup yields CDR1 PRHDT and CDR2 FYEKMQ (reference sequence). The CDR3 nucleotides read TGTGCCAGCAGCTTAGTGGCGGGACATATGGGCAGCGGATCGTACAATGAGCAGTTCTTC. Its translation: CASSLVAGHMGSGSYNEQFF.

The chain joins TRBV5-1 to TRBJ1-1; TRBD1 aligns across 12 bases. Trimming cost V 4 bases and J 0 bases; bases outside gene matches: 7. This CDR3 is 17 amino acids long. CDR1 SGHRS and CDR2 YFSETQ come from the germline V gene. CDR3 nucleotides: TGCGCCAGCAGCACCGCCGGGACAGGGGGCCTGAACACTGAAGCTTTCTTT. Its protein is CASSTAGTGGLNTEAFF.

This clonotype was seen a few times. J is TRBJ2-1 and V is TRBV20-1; TRBD1 matches 8 bases. The V gene end was trimmed by 5 bases and the J gene end by 6 bases; junction bases not matched to a gene: 9. The CDR3 is made up of 14 amino acids. The germline V gene has CDR1 DFQATT and CDR2 SNEGSKA (reference sequence). CDR3 protein: CSAPHMDRANEQFF. The CDR3 DNA sequence: TGCAGTGCTCCCCATATGGACAGGGCCAATGAGCAGTTCTTC.